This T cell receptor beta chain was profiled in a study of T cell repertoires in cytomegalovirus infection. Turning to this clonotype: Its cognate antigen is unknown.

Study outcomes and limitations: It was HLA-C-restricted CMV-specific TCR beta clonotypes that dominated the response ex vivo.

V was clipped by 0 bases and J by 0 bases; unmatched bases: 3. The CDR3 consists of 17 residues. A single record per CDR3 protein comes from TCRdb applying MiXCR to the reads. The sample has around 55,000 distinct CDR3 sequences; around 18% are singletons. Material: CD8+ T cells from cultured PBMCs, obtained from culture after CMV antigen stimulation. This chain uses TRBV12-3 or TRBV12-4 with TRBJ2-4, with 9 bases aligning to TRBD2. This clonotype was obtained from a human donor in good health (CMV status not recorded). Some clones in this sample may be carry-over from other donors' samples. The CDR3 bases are TGTGCCAGCAGTTTAGCGCGCGGGGGGGTAGCCAAAAACATTCAGTACTTC. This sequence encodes CASSLARGGVAKNIQYF.